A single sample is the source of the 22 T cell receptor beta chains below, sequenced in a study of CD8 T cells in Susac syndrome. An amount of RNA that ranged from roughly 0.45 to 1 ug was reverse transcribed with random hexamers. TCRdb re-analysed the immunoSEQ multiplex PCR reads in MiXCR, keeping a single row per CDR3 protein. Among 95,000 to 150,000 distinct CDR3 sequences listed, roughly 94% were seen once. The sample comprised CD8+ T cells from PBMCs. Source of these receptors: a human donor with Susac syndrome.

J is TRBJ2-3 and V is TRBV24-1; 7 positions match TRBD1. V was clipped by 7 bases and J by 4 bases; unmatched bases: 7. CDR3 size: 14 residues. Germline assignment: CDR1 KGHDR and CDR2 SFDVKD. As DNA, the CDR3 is TGTGCCACCAGATCTTCGACAGGGCCAGATACGCAGTATTTT. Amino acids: CATRSSTGPDTQYF.

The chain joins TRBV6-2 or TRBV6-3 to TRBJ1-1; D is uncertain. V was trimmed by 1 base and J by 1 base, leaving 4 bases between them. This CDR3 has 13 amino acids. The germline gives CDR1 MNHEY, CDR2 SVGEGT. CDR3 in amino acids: CASSYLRNTEAFF. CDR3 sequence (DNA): TGTGCCAGCAGTTACTTACGGAACACTGAAGCTTTCTTT.

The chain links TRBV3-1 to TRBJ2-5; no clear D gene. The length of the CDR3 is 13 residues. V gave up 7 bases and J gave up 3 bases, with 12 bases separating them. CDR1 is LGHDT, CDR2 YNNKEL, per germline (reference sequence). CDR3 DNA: TGTGCCAGCACCCAGGCTGGGGAAGAGACCCAGTACTTC. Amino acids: CASTQAGEETQYF.

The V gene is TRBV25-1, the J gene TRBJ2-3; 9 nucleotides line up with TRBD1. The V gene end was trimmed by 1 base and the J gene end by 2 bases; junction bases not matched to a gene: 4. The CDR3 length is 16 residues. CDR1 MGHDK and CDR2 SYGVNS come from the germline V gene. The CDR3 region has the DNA TGTGCCAGCAGTGAATTGGACAGGGGCTCCACAGATACGCAGTATTTT. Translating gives CASSELDRGSTDTQYF. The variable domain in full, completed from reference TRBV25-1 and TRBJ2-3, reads EADIYQTPRYLVIGTGKKITLECSQTMGHDKMYWYQQDPGMELHLIHYSYGVNSTEKGDLSSESTVSRIRTEHFPLTLESARPSHTSQYLCASSELDRGSTDTQYFGPGTRLTVL.

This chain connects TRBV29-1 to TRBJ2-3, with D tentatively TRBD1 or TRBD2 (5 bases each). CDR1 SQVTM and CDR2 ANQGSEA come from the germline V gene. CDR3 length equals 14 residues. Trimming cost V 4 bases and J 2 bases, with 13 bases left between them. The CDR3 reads CSVVSRGPTDTQYF. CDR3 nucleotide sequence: TGCAGCGTTGTATCCCGGGGCCCCACAGATACGCAGTATTTT.

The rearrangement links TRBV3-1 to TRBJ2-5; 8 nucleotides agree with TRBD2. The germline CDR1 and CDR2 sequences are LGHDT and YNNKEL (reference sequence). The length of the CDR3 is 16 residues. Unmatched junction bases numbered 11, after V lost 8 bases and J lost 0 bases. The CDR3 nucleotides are TGTGCCAGCGTTAGTAGCGGGGCAGTCTACCAAGAGACCCAGTACTTC. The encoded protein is CASVSSGAVYQETQYF.

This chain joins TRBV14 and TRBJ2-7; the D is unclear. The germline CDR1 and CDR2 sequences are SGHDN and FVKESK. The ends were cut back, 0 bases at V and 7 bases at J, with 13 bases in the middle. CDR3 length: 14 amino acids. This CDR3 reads CASSQERVVEEQYF. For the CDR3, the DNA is TGTGCCAGCAGCCAAGAACGAGTGGTCGAGGAGCAGTACTTC.

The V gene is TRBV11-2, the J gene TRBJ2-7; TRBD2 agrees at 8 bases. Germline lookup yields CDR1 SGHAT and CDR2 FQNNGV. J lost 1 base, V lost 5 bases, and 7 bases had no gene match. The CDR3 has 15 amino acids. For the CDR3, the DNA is TGTGCCAGCAGCGTGAGCGCGGGGGGTTCCTACGAGCAGTACTTC. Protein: CASSVSAGGSYEQYF. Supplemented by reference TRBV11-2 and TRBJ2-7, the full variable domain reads EAGVAQSPRYKIIEKRQSVAFWCNPISGHATLYWYQQILGQGPKLLIQFQNNGVVDDSQLPKDRFSAERLKGVDSTLKIQPAKLEDSAVYLCASSVSAGGSYEQYFGPGTRLTVT.

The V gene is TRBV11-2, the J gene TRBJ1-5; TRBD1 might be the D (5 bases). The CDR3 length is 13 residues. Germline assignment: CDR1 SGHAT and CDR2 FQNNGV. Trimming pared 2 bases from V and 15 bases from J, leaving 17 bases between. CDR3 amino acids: CASSLLRGSPLHF. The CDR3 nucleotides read TGTGCCAGCAGCTTACTAAGGGGCTCCCCGCTGCATTTT.

CDR3 sequence: CASSYHGSYEQYF. The CDR3, as DNA: TGTGCCAGCAGTTACCACGGTTCCTACGAGCAGTACTTC. The genes are TRBV27 and TRBJ2-7; no clear D. The V gene's germline CDR1 is MNHEY and CDR2 SMNVEV (reference sequence). The CDR3 loop spans 13 amino acids. Trimming took off 4 bases at V and 1 base at J, with 8 bases between the two ends.

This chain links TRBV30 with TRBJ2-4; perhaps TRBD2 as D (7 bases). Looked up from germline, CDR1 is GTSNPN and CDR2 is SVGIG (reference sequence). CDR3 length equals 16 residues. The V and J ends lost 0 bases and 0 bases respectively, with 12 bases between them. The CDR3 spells CAWSVLGGEAKNIQYF. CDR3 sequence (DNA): TGTGCCTGGAGTGTACTAGGGGGGGAAGCCAAAAACATTCAGTACTTC.

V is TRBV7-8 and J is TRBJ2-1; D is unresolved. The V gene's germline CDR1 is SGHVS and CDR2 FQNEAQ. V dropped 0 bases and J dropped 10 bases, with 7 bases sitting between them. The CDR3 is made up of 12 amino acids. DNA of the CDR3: TGTGCCAGCAGCTTAGCGCCCCGGGAGCAGTTCTTC. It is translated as CASSLAPREQFF.

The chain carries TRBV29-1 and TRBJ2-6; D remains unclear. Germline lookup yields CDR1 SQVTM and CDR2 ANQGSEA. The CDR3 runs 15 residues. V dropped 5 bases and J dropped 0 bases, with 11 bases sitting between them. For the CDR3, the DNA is TGCAGCGTTTCCTCCCGGGCCTCTGGGGCCAACGTCCTGACTTTC. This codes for CSVSSRASGANVLTF.

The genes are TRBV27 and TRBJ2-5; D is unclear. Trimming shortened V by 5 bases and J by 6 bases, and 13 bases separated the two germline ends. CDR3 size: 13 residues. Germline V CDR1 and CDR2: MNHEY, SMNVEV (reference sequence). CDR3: CASSPGTAQTQYF. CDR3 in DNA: TGTGCCAGCAGTCCCGGAACCGCGCAGACCCAGTACTTC.

The CDR3 DNA is TGTGCCAGCTCAGTCTCAGAGGACTATGGCTACACCTTC. This sequence encodes CASSVSEDYGYTF. J is TRBJ1-2 and V is TRBV18, with no clear D. Trimming took off 5 bases at V and 3 bases at J, with 10 bases between the two ends. The germline V gene has CDR1 KGHSH and CDR2 LQKENI. This CDR3 has 13 residues.

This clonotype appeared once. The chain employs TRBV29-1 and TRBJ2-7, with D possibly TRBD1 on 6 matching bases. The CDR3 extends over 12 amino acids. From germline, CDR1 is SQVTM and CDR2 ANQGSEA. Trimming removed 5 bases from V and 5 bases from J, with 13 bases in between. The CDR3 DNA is TGCAGCGTTACACAGGGCTTGAACGAGCAGTACTTC. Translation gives CSVTQGLNEQYF.

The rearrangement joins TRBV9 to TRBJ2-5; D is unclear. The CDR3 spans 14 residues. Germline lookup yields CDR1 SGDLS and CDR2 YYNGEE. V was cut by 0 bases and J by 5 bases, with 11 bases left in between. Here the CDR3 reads CASSVVGSRETQYF. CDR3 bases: TGTGCCAGCAGCGTAGTGGGGTCCCGCGAGACCCAGTACTTC.

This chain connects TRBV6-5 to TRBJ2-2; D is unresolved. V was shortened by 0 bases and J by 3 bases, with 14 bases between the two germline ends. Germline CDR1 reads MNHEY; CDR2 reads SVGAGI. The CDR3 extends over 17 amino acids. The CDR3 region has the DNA TGTGCCAGCAGTTACTCGGTCTTGAGGCTTCACACCGGGGAGCTGTTTTTT. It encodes CASSYSVLRLHTGELFF.

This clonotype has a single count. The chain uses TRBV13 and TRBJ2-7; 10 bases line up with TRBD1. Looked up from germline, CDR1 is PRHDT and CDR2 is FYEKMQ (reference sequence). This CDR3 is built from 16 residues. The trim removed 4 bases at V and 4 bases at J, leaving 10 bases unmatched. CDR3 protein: CASSSQDRGRRYEQYF. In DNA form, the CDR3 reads TGTGCCAGCAGCTCGCAAGACAGGGGGCGAAGGTACGAGCAGTACTTC. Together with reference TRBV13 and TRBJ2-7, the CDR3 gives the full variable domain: AAGVIQSPRHLIKEKRETATLKCYPIPRHDTVYWYQQGPGQDPQFLISFYEKMQSDKGSIPDRFSAQQFSDYHSELNMSSLELGDSALYFCASSSQDRGRRYEQYFGPGTRLTVT.

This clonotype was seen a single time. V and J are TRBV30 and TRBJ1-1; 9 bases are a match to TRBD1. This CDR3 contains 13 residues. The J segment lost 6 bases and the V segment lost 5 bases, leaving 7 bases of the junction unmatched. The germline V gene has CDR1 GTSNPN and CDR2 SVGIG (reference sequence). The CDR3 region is CAWGFDRGSEAFF. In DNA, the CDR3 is TGTGCCTGGGGATTCGACAGGGGGTCTGAAGCTTTCTTT.

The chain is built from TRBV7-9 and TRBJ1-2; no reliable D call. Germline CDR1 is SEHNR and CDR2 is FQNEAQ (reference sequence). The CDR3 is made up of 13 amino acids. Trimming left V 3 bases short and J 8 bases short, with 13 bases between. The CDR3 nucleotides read TGTGCCAGCAGCTTGGGTCAGGCGGGCGGCTACACCTTC. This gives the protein CASSLGQAGGYTF.

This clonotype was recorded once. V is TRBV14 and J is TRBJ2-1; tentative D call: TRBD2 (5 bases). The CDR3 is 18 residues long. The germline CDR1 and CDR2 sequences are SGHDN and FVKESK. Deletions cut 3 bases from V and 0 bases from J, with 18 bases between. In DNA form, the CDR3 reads TGTGCCAGCAGCCATGGGGTGCGGGCTATGAGCTCCTACAATGAGCAGTTCTTC. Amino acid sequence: CASSHGVRAMSSYNEQFF.